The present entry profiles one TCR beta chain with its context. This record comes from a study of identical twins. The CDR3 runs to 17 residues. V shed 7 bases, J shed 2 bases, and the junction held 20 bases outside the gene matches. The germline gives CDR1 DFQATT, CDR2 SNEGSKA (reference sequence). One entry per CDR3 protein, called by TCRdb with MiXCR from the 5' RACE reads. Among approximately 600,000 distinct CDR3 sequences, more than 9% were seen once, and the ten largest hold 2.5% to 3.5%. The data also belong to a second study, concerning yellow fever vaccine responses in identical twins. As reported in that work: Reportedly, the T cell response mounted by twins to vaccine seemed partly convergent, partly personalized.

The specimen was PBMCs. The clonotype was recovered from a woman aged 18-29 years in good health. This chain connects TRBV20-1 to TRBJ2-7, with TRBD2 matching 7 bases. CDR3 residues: CSGEGRSGDVRAYEQYF. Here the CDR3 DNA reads TGCAGTGGGGAAGGACGAAGCGGGGACGTGCGGGCCTACGAGCAGTACTTC.